Sequencing of this T cell receptor (beta chain) was carried out in a study of identical twins. Template switching added a universal primer binding site, and final cDNA carried unique molecular identifiers. TCRdb re-analysed the 5' RACE reads in MiXCR, keeping a single row per CDR3 protein. The profile shows some 1,700,000 distinct CDR3 sequences, about 32% of them singletons. A note on this clonotype: Antigen: not known.

Findings of the study overall: Insertions were reduced in abundant cord blood beta clonotypes but not in memory repertoires. Less excess twin sharing appeared in beta out-of-frame sequences.

The CDR3 is 18 residues long. Germline lookup yields CDR1 LGHDT and CDR2 YNNKEL (reference sequence). V shed 0 bases, J shed 1 base, and the junction held 6 bases outside the gene matches. This receptor was obtained from a newborn girl in good health. Sequenced sample: cord blood. The chain has TRBV3-1 and TRBJ1-1; 12 bases align to TRBD1. CDR3 in DNA: TGTGCCAGCAGCCAAGATCCGGGACAGGGGGCGCGGAACACTGAAGCTTTCTTT. Protein sequence: CASSQDPGQGARNTEAFF.